These T cell receptor beta chains were read from a single sample in a study of long-term antiretroviral therapy in people with HIV. Clones were read by immunoSEQ multiplex PCR, and TCRdb kept only the in-frame ones, dropping some. The profile shows 35,000 to 50,000 clones, approximately 86% of them singletons. The input for sequencing was unsorted PBMCs, taken 0.1 years before starting antiretroviral therapy. The receptor set was obtained from a woman aged 45-60 years with HIV. CDR3s leave out the opening cysteine and the closing phenylalanine or tryptophan. The order of the fields is clone size, V gene, J gene, CDR3 protein. Expanded clones are given a class, and other clones once, few, many or no size at all.

abundance: .
v_gene: TRBV9
j_gene: TRBJ2-3
CDR3aa: ASSGTSGGASDTQY

abundance: .
v_gene: TRBV4-1
j_gene: TRBJ2-7
CDR3aa: ASSHLGNWPYEQY

abundance: .
v_gene: TRBV4-1
j_gene: TRBJ2-1
CDR3aa: ASSQVDMLTYNEQF

abundance: .
v_gene: TRBV5-6
j_gene: TRBJ2-5
CDR3aa: ASSLLSLAGVETQY

abundance: .
v_gene: TRBV7-2
j_gene: TRBJ1-5
CDR3aa: ASSSPGVPNQPQH

abundance: .
v_gene: TRBV30
j_gene: TRBJ1-6
CDR3aa: AWSTGGTLH

abundance: .
v_gene: TRBV7-2
j_gene: TRBJ2-1
CDR3aa: ASSKGLVAGRNEQF

abundance: few
v_gene: TRBV11-2
j_gene: TRBJ1-6
CDR3aa: ASSTVRQGYSPLH

abundance: .
v_gene: TRBV19
j_gene: TRBJ1-3
CDR3aa: ASSRNLNRSGNTIY

abundance: .
v_gene: TRBV7-2
j_gene: TRBJ1-1
CDR3aa: ASSLIGTSYEAF

abundance: .
v_gene: TRBV20-1
j_gene: TRBJ1-1
CDR3aa: SAGARLEAF

abundance: .
v_gene: TRBV12-5
j_gene: TRBJ2-4
CDR3aa: ASGLVIGAAKNIQY

abundance: .
v_gene: TRBV6-1
j_gene: TRBJ1-1
CDR3aa: ASSARVMNTEAF

abundance: medium-sized
v_gene: TRBV11-2
j_gene: TRBJ1-6
CDR3aa: ASSLGGAQYNSPLH

abundance: once
v_gene: TRBV18
j_gene: TRBJ2-2
CDR3aa: ASSPIAYANTGELF

abundance: few
v_gene: TRBV30
j_gene: TRBJ2-7
CDR3aa: AWTPDGRAEQY

abundance: .
v_gene: TRBV11-1
j_gene: TRBJ2-5
CDR3aa: ASSPDFVETQY

abundance: .
v_gene: TRBV29-1
j_gene: TRBJ2-2
CDR3aa: SVEAPGSGTQRAGELF

abundance: .
v_gene: TRBV9
j_gene: TRBJ2-5
CDR3aa: ASSVRAGIETQY

abundance: .
v_gene: TRBV7-2
j_gene: TRBJ1-5
CDR3aa: ASSLGGLSNQPQH

abundance: .
v_gene: TRBV27
j_gene: TRBJ1-2
CDR3aa: ASSLLGSSAERGYT

abundance: .
v_gene: TRBV6-4
j_gene: TRBJ2-2
CDR3aa: ASSDGTGGTGELF

abundance: .
v_gene: TRBV18
j_gene: TRBJ1-4
CDR3aa: ASSPGRGTNEKLF

abundance: .
v_gene: TRBV7-3
j_gene: TRBJ2-1
CDR3aa: ASGVKGLAGGVSYNEQF

abundance: .
v_gene: TRBV9
j_gene: TRBJ2-6
CDR3aa: ASSGHRTSGANVLT

abundance: .
v_gene: TRBV4-1
j_gene: TRBJ1-2
CDR3aa: ASSQGPGWDGYT

abundance: .
v_gene: TRBV10-3
j_gene: TRBJ2-7
CDR3aa: AISETSGVLFYEQY

abundance: .
v_gene: TRBV4-3
j_gene: TRBJ2-2
CDR3aa: ASSQDWLAGPGELF

abundance: .
v_gene: TRBV12-2
j_gene: TRBJ2-1
CDR3aa: RRRTEQF

abundance: .
v_gene: TRBV2
j_gene: TRBJ1-1
CDR3aa: ASSEVRDDTEAF

abundance: .
v_gene: TRBV27
j_gene: TRBJ2-7
CDR3aa: ASSLSGTKSSYEQY

abundance: .
v_gene: TRBV6-1
j_gene: TRBJ1-2
CDR3aa: ASRLDPRGGGYT

abundance: few
v_gene: TRBV6-6
j_gene: TRBJ1-5
CDR3aa: ASEQGNKQPQH

abundance: .
v_gene: TRBV18
j_gene: TRBJ1-2
CDR3aa: ASSPLTGGPSYGYT

abundance: .
v_gene: TRBV27
j_gene: TRBJ2-5
CDR3aa: ASSLRRGEETQY

abundance: .
v_gene: TRBV9
j_gene: TRBJ1-2
CDR3aa: ASSGDTGGFIGYT